This entry lists 7 T cell receptor beta chains sequenced from one sample in a study of T cells after posttransplantation cyclophosphamide. The repertoire was sequenced with immunoSEQ multiplex PCR; TCRdb's copy has only in-frame clones and lacks some. The sample holds 30,000 to 45,000 clones, and no clone turns up only once. The sequencing input was PBMCs. These receptors all stem from a girl under 18 in good health, CMV-negative, and a related stem cell transplant donor.

This clone was recorded many times. This rearrangement joins TRBV7-2 to TRBJ1-5, with a possible D match to TRBD1 (6 bases). V gave up 0 bases and J gave up 7 bases, with 13 bases separating them. Germline values: CDR1 SGHTA, CDR2 FQGNSA. CDR3 length equals 15 residues. DNA for the CDR3: TGTGCCAGCAGCTTAGCTCAGGGGTTAAGCCAGCCCCAGCATTTT. It encodes CASSLAQGLSQPQHF.

This chain connects TRBV29-1 to TRBJ2-1; 9 nucleotides agree with TRBD2. CDR1 SQVTM and CDR2 ANQGSEA come from the germline V gene. This CDR3 has 13 residues. The V gene end was trimmed by 8 bases and the J gene end by 4 bases; junction bases not matched to a gene: 6. CDR3 bases: TGCAGCTGCGGGAGGGGTCTATACAATGAGCAGTTCTTC. It codes for CSCGRGLYNEQFF.

Many counts were recorded for this clone. The V gene is TRBV7-3, the J gene TRBJ2-2; 9 nucleotides match TRBD2. This CDR3 has 17 residues. Per the germline V gene, CDR1 is SGHTA and CDR2 is FQGTGA. J lost 4 bases, V lost 2 bases, and 8 bases had no gene match. The CDR3 loop is CASSLFPSGTATGELFF. DNA of the CDR3: TGTGCCAGCAGCTTATTCCCTAGCGGGACTGCCACCGGGGAGCTGTTTTTT.

This clone showed up just a few times. This chain links TRBV30 with TRBJ2-3, with TRBD2 identical over 12 bases. The CDR3 spans 19 residues. Per germline, CDR1 GTSNPN and CDR2 SVGIG (reference sequence). V was clipped by 4 bases and J by 0 bases; unmatched bases: 14. The CDR3 here is CAWTPKLAGGFTSTDTQYF. CDR3 DNA sequence: TGTGCCTGGACCCCAAAGCTAGCGGGGGGGTTTACTAGCACAGATACGCAGTATTTT.

This clone occurred many times. This rearrangement joins TRBV9 to TRBJ2-3; 12 bases align to TRBD2. The CDR3 length is 15 residues. V dropped 3 bases and J dropped 5; count of bases not matched to a gene: 4. Germline-derived CDR1 and CDR2 are SGDLS and YYNGEE. CDR3 protein: CASSGTSGKVDTQYF. CDR3 nucleotide sequence: TGTGCCAGCAGCGGGACTAGCGGGAAAGTAGATACGCAGTATTTT.

Many counts were recorded for this clone. The chain employs TRBV27 and TRBJ1-4, with 8 bases fitting TRBD1. CDR1 and CDR2 (germline): MNHEY, SMNVEV (reference sequence). V shed 6 bases and J 4 bases; nucleotides not matched to a gene: 4. The CDR3 extends over 14 amino acids. CDR3 nucleotide sequence: TGTGCCAGCAGGCGGACAGGGAGTAATGAAAAACTGTTTTTT. As protein: CASRRTGSNEKLFF.

This clone was observed many times. The rearrangement joins TRBV18 to TRBJ1-2; TRBD1 matches at 7 bases. CDR1 and CDR2 from the germline V gene are KGHSH and LQKENI. V gave up 2 bases and J gave up 6 bases; unmatched junction bases: 3. This CDR3 has 13 amino acids. The chain's CDR3 is CASSPRGHDGYTF. For the CDR3, the DNA is TGTGCCAGCTCACCAAGGGGGCATGATGGCTACACCTTC.